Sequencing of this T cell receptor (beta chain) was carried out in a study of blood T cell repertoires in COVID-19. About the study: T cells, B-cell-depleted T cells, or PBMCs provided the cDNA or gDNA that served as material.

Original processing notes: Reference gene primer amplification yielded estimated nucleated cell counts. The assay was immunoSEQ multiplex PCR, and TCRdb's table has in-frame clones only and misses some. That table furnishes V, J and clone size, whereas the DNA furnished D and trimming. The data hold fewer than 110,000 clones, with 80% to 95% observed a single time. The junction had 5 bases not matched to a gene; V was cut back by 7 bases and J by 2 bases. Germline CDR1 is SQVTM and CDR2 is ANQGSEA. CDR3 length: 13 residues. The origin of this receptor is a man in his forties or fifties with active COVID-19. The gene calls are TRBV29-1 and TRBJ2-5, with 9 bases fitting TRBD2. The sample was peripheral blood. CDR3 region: CSAGLALQETQYF. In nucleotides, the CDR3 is TGCAGCGCCGGACTAGCGCTTCAAGAGACCCAGTACTTC.